This TCR beta chain is drawn from a study of T cell responses to AZD1222 COVID-19 vaccine. Points from the study as a whole: Clonal diversity may have been underestimated in mostly white British donors.

A word on this clone: Its antigen is still unknown.

Only in-frame clones appear in the TCRdb table, and some are missing; sequencing was by immunoSEQ multiplex PCR. This sample has approximately 120,000 clones, with 90% to 95% found just once. In germline, CDR1 is MNHEY, CDR2 SVGAGI. The length of the CDR3 is 15 residues. V was clipped by 4 bases and J by 5 bases; unmatched bases: 4. The origin of this receptor is an adult in good health. The source was peripheral blood, collected on day 0 of AZD1222 vaccination. The chain joins TRBV6-5 to TRBJ2-1, with TRBD2 matching 11 bases. The CDR3, as DNA: TGTGCCAGCAGTTTCTCTAGCGGGGGGAACAATGAGCAGTTCTTC. Its translation: CASSFSSGGNNEQFF.